Below are 2 T cell receptor beta chains sequenced from a single sample in a study of T cell clonality in common variable immunodeficiency. Assay: immunoSEQ multiplex PCR; the TCRdb copy retains only in-frame clones and omits some. There are 35,000 or so clones in the sample, none observed a single time. The sequencing input was peripheral blood mononuclear cells. These receptors were collected from a person aged 18 to 70 in good health.

This CDR3 reads CASIHQDRPNTEAFF. The CDR3 DNA, read in part, is TGTGCCAGCATTCACCAGGACAGGCCGAACACTGAA. The V and J genes are TRBV7-9 and TRBJ1-1; TRBD1 aligns across 7 bases. The sequence runs out 3 residues before the end of the CDR3; the remainder is reconstructed from the germline J gene. V dropped 7 bases and J dropped 1; count of bases not matched to a gene: 9. This CDR3 has 15 amino acids. The germline V gene has CDR1 SEHNR and CDR2 FQNEAQ (reference sequence).

The sample holds many counts of this clone. Sequencing ends 3 residues short of the CDR3 end; the germline J gene provides the rest. The genes are TRBV19 and TRBJ1-2, with 7 bases that match TRBD1. CDR1 LNHDA and CDR2 SQIVND come from the germline V gene (reference sequence). After removal of 4 bases from V and 1 base from J, the junction contained 6 bases not matched to a gene. The CDR3 length is 15 residues. The CDR3 loop is CASSKNRTGNYGYTF. The CDR3 DNA, read in part, is TGTGCCAGTAGTAAAAACCGGACAGGTAACTATGGC.